These 20 T cell receptor beta chains share one sample of origin, sequenced in a study of blood T cell repertoires in COVID-19. Only in-frame clones appear in the TCRdb table, and some are missing; sequencing was by immunoSEQ multiplex PCR. This sample carries over 200,000 clones, approximately 87% of them seen once, and the ten largest clones take approximately 3.1%. Source material: PBMCs or T cells enriched from blood (not recorded which). The receptors come from a woman aged 45-59 years in a cohort exposed to, infected with or recovered from COVID-19 (not recorded which).

The CDR3 region is CASSLTGGSPLHF. The CDR3 nucleotides read TGTGCCAGCAGCTTGACTGGTGGTTCACCCCTCCACTTT. V is TRBV11-2 and J is TRBJ1-6; no clear D. Per germline, CDR1 SGHAT and CDR2 FQNNGV. This CDR3 has 13 residues. V was trimmed by 3 bases and J by 9 bases, leaving 9 bases between them.

This chain links TRBV4-1 with TRBJ2-1, with a weak D call TRBD1 (5 bases). Between the trimmed V and J ends, which lost 5 bases and 0 bases, there was a span of 17 bases. The length of the CDR3 is 17 residues. Germline V gives CDR1 MGHRA, CDR2 YSYEKL. DNA of the CDR3: TGCGCCAGCAGCACAGTAGGGATTGGGGCCTCCTACAATGAGCAGTTCTTC. It translates to CASSTVGIGASYNEQFF.

V gene TRBV19 combines with J gene TRBJ1-2; possible D gene TRBD1, 6 bases. The germline V gene has CDR1 LNHDA and CDR2 SQIVND (reference sequence). Trimming removed 10 bases at V and 7 bases at J, with 13 bases between. This CDR3 comprises 11 residues. Written as DNA, the CDR3 is TGTGCCATCTCAGGGGCAAGTGGCTACACCTTC. Protein sequence: CAISGASGYTF.

The chain recombines TRBV4-1 with TRBJ2-1, with 7 bases matching TRBD2. The junction had 11 bases not matched to a gene; V was cut back by 4 bases and J by 2 bases. The germline V gene has CDR1 MGHRA and CDR2 YSYEKL. CDR3 size: 17 residues. CDR3 amino acids: CASSPARASGTYNEQFF. Here the CDR3 DNA reads TGCGCCAGCAGCCCCGCCCGGGCTAGCGGCACCTACAATGAGCAGTTCTTC.

This chain links TRBV12-3 or TRBV12-4 with TRBJ2-5; a possible D gene is TRBD1 (6 bases). Trimming removed 4 bases from V and 3 bases from J, with 9 bases in between. The CDR3 loop spans 13 amino acids. The CDR3 spells CASSSRGEETQYF. The CDR3 region has the DNA TGTGCCAGCAGTTCCAGGGGTGAAGAGACCCAGTACTTC.

This clone has a single count. V is TRBV5-1 and J is TRBJ1-1, with 11 bases identical to TRBD1. This CDR3 is built from 13 residues. J was trimmed by 13 bases and V by 5 bases; bases with no gene match: 10. Germline V gives CDR1 SGHRS, CDR2 YFSETQ. The CDR3 nucleotides read TGCGCCAGCAGTCGCGGACAGGGGGCCCGCTATTTCTTT. Amino acid sequence: CASSRGQGARYFF.

There are a few counts of this clone. The chain has TRBV7-2 and TRBJ2-2; D call uncertain. The germline CDR1 and CDR2 sequences are SGHTA and FQGNSA. This CDR3 contains 14 residues. V lost 7 bases, J lost 3 bases, and 12 bases lay in between. CDR3 sequence: CASTLFSDTGELFF. In DNA form, the CDR3 reads TGTGCCAGCACTTTATTCTCGGACACCGGGGAGCTGTTTTTT.

The chain is built from TRBV13 and TRBJ1-4; D not resolved. This CDR3 is built from 16 residues. CDR1 is PRHDT, CDR2 FYEKMQ, per germline (reference sequence). Trimming removed 2 bases at V and 3 bases at J, with 13 bases between. The CDR3 bases are TGTGCCAGCAGCTTACGCGGGAATGGGGCTAATGAAAAACTGTTTTTT. The encoded protein is CASSLRGNGANEKLFF.

The V call is TRBV19, the J call TRBJ2-2, with TRBD1 identical over 9 bases. Germline CDR1 and CDR2: LNHDA and SQIVND (reference sequence). This CDR3 is 15 amino acids long. J gave up 7 bases and V 1 base, and 4 bases lay outside the gene matches. CDR3 sequence (DNA): TGTGCCAGTAGTATAGGGACAGGGGTCATCGGGGAGCTGTTTTTT. This sequence encodes CASSIGTGVIGELFF.

This clone was counted once. The V and J genes are TRBV18 and TRBJ2-7; 7 bases fit TRBD2. Germline V lookup: CDR1 KGHSH, CDR2 LQKENI. CDR3 length equals 13 residues. With 4 bases clipped from V and 0 bases from J, the junction kept 0 bases outside the gene matches. CDR3 sequence: CASSRDYSYEQYF. In nucleotides, the CDR3 is TGTGCCAGCTCACGGGACTACTCCTACGAGCAGTACTTC.

The V call is TRBV18, the J call TRBJ2-7; the match to TRBD1 covers 10 bases. Trimming at V came to 3 bases and at J to 5 bases, leaving 7 bases not matched to a gene. This CDR3 region has 15 residues. CDR1 and CDR2 (germline): KGHSH, LQKENI. The CDR3 nucleotides read TGTGCCAGCTCACCTACCGGGACAGGGGACAACGAGCAGTACTTC. Its translation: CASSPTGTGDNEQYF. The full variable domain, rest sourced from reference TRBV18 and TRBJ2-7, is NAGVMQNPRHLVRRRGQEARLRCSPMKGHSHVYWYRQLPEEGLKFMVYLQKENIIDESGMPKERFSAEFPKEGPSILRIQQVVRGDSAAYFCASSPTGTGDNEQYFGPGTRLTVT.

The CDR3 nucleotides are TGTGCCAGTAGTATAATAGCGGGGAATAGCAATCAGCCCCAGCATTTT. Translated: CASSIIAGNSNQPQHF. The V call is TRBV19, the J call TRBJ1-5; no definite D call. There are 16 residues in the CDR3. V was shortened by 2 bases and J by 0 bases, with 11 bases between the two germline ends. Germline V gene sequence: CDR1 LNHDA, CDR2 SQIVND (reference sequence). The whole variable domain, remainder taken from reference TRBV19 and TRBJ1-5, is DGGITQSPKYLFRKEGQNVTLSCEQNLNHDAMYWYRQDPGQGLRLIYYSQIVNDFQKGDIAEGYSVSREKKESFPLTVTSAQKNPTAFYLCASSIIAGNSNQPQHFGDGTRLSIL.

The V gene is TRBV5-1, the J gene TRBJ2-1; 7 positions match TRBD2. This CDR3 region has 13 residues. Looked up from germline, CDR1 is SGHRS and CDR2 is YFSETQ. For the CDR3, the DNA is TGCGGCGGGAGTGGGGGGAGCGACAATGAGCAGTTCTTC. The encoded protein is CGGSGGSDNEQFF.

The chain links TRBV30 to TRBJ2-1, with TRBD2 matching over 13 bases. Looked up from germline, CDR1 is GTSNPN and CDR2 is SVGIG (reference sequence). This CDR3 spans 18 amino acids. V shed 3 bases, J shed 6 bases, and the junction held 14 bases outside the gene matches. For the CDR3, the DNA is TGTGCCTGGAGAGACAGACCGGGACTAGCGGGGAGGGGCAATGAGCAGTTCTTC. This gives the protein CAWRDRPGLAGRGNEQFF.

CDR3 amino acids: CASRHEGRYNSPLHF. The CDR3 coding sequence is TGCGCCAGTAGACACGAGGGCAGATATAATTCACCCCTCCACTTT. J is TRBJ1-6 and V is TRBV4-1; the D is unclear. Germline loops: CDR1 MGHRA, CDR2 YSYEKL. The ends were cut back, 9 bases at V and 4 bases at J, with 16 bases in the middle. This CDR3 is built from 15 residues.

The gene calls are TRBV4-2 and TRBJ1-2; 8 nucleotides match TRBD1. The ends lost 3 bases at V and 7 bases at J; junction bases unmatched: 10. Germline CDR1 LGHNA, CDR2 YNFKEQ. This CDR3 comprises 15 residues. CDR3 in DNA: TGTGCCAGCAGCCATAAGGACAGGGAGGTAGTTGGCTACACCTTC. Encoded protein: CASSHKDREVVGYTF.

In regard to this clone: One junction end disagrees with the germline gene, perhaps due to a read error. The CDR3 spells CASKQGTSNGQFF. DNA of the CDR3: TGTGCCAGCAAACAGGGTACGTCCAATGGGCAGTTCTTC. The chain couples TRBV2 to TRBJ2-1, with D perhaps matching TRBD1 (6 bases). The V gene's germline CDR1 is SNHLY and CDR2 FYNNEI. The CDR3 loop spans 13 amino acids.

The genes are TRBV11-1 and TRBJ1-5; TRBD1 agrees at 9 bases. CDR1 is SGHAT, CDR2 FQDESV, per germline (reference sequence). CDR3 size: 13 residues. Trimming at V came to 6 bases and at J to 5 bases, leaving 2 bases not matched to a gene. The CDR3 bases are TGTGCCAGCAGTCGGACAGGGGATCAGCCCCAGCATTTT. The encoded protein is CASSRTGDQPQHF.

The rearrangement uses TRBV6-5 and TRBJ1-2; 8 bases are a match to TRBD1. CDR1 is MNHEY, CDR2 SVGAGI, per germline. The CDR3 has 14 amino acids. After removal of 5 bases from V and 5 bases from J, the junction contained 7 bases not matched to a gene. CDR3 loop: CASSKQRTGYGYTF. For the CDR3, the DNA is TGTGCCAGCAGTAAACAAAGGACAGGGTATGGCTACACCTTC.

The chain couples TRBV9 to TRBJ1-2, with D perhaps TRBD1 (5 bases). The CDR3 has 13 amino acids. Between the trimmed V and J ends, which lost 0 bases and 6 bases, there was a span of 9 bases. Per the germline V gene, CDR1 is SGDLS and CDR2 is YYNGEE. The CDR3: CASSVGQGNGYTF. The CDR3, as DNA: TGTGCCAGCAGCGTAGGGCAGGGAAATGGCTACACCTTC.